These 16 T cell receptor beta chains came from one sample sequenced in a study of shared clonotypes between healthy human individuals (dated by TCRdb to the early 2020s). Library prep was done by the immunoSEQ multiplex PCR assay. Held by TCRdb, this immuneACCESS table contains in-frame sequences only and omits some clones. Under half of the omission traces to an unresolved V gene where checked; the cause of the rest is unknown. The table for this sample lists about 610,000 clones; more than 95% of them were counted only once. The ten largest clones represent around 0.057% of the sample. The sample taken for sequencing was naive CD4+ T cells sorted from blood. What this sample's cell subset or site label stands for: CD45RA+ positively selected. The receptors were gathered from a woman aged 25 to 39 in good health.

The chain uses TRBV7-9 and TRBJ1-4; 9 positions agree with TRBD1. The CDR3 spans 14 residues. Trimming took 5 bases from V and 7 from J; bases not matched to a gene: 5. Germline V lookup: CDR1 SEHNR, CDR2 FQNEAQ (reference sequence). CDR3 sequence (DNA): TGTGCCAGCAGCGAACAGGGGGCGGTTGAAAAACTGTTTTTT. Translation gives CASSEQGAVEKLFF.

The rearrangement links TRBV19 to TRBJ1-3, with D hard to call. The CDR3 loop spans 10 amino acids. CDR1 and CDR2 (germline): LNHDA, SQIVND (reference sequence). Trimming removed 7 bases at V and 4 bases at J, with 2 bases between. This CDR3 is CASTGNTIYF. The CDR3 nucleotides read TGTGCCAGTACCGGAAACACCATATATTTT.

The chain employs TRBV6-5 and TRBJ2-7, with 9 bases that match TRBD1. The CDR3 has 14 residues. The junction had 7 bases not matched to a gene; V was cut back by 5 bases and J by 5 bases. Germline V gene sequence: CDR1 MNHEY, CDR2 SVGAGI. The CDR3 DNA reads as TGTGCCAGCAGTCCAAGGACAGGGGACAACGAGCAGTACTTC. Its translation is CASSPRTGDNEQYF.

This sequence joins TRBV5-4 and TRBJ1-1, with 7 bases lining up with TRBD1. CDR1 SGHNT and CDR2 YYREEE come from the germline V gene (reference sequence). After removal of 9 bases from V and 9 bases from J, the junction contained 14 bases not matched to a gene. The CDR3 has 13 amino acids. The CDR3 nucleotides read TGTGCCACTTACGGGACCCCGGGACAGAAAGCTTTCTTT. Residues: CATYGTPGQKAFF.

The gene calls are TRBV6-9 and TRBJ2-1; D is undetermined. Per germline, CDR1 MNHGY and CDR2 SVAAGI. CDR3 length: 11 amino acids. The V end lost 10 bases, the J end lost 3 bases, and 7 bases lay between the germline ends. CDR3 sequence reads: CAITLYNEQFF. Written as DNA, the CDR3 is TGTGCCATTACTCTCTACAATGAGCAGTTCTTC.

The V gene is TRBV7-9, the J gene TRBJ2-5; TRBD1 matches at 12 bases. The V and J ends lost 4 bases and 4 bases, in that order; junction bases with no gene match: 10. Germline CDR1 and CDR2: SEHNR and FQNEAQ (reference sequence). The CDR3 extends over 17 amino acids. The CDR3 nucleotides read TGTGCCAGCAGCTCCTGGGTTGGGACAGGGGGCGCAGAGACCCAGTACTTC. Protein product: CASSSWVGTGGAETQYF.

J is TRBJ2-7 and V is TRBV6-6; D is undetermined. This CDR3 comprises 12 residues. Germline loops: CDR1 MNHNY, CDR2 SVGAGI (reference sequence). V was clipped by 0 bases and J by 7 bases, with 7 bases between them. The CDR3 reads CASSYSPLEQYF. For the CDR3, the DNA is TGTGCCAGCAGTTACTCACCACTGGAGCAGTACTTC.

V and J are TRBV7-2 and TRBJ2-7; 7 bases agree with TRBD1. The V gene end was trimmed by 6 bases and the J gene end by 2 bases; junction bases not matched to a gene: 10. Germline lookup yields CDR1 SGHTA and CDR2 FQGNSA. The CDR3 loop spans 15 amino acids. The DNA of the CDR3 is TGTGCCAGCAGACGACGAGGGACAGCAGCCTACGAGCAGTACTTC. This gives the protein CASRRRGTAAYEQYF.

V is TRBV18 and J is TRBJ1-2, with 7 bases lining up with TRBD1. Per the germline V gene, CDR1 is KGHSH and CDR2 is LQKENI. This CDR3 spans 17 amino acids. Germline trimming cut 5 bases from V and 7 bases from J; bases unmatched to any gene: 19. In DNA form, the CDR3 reads TGTGCCAGCTCAGCGACCGGGACAGACTCCCTCGGGGTTGGCTACACCTTC. It encodes CASSATGTDSLGVGYTF.

This chain uses TRBV14 with TRBJ2-1, with D unresolved. V was shortened by 4 bases and J by 0 bases, with 13 bases between the two germline ends. Germline V gene data show CDR1 as SGHDN and CDR2 as FVKESK. The CDR3 covers 16 residues. CDR3 loop: CASSLGGTISYNEQFF. CDR3 sequence (DNA): TGTGCCAGCAGCCTAGGTGGCACTATCTCCTACAATGAGCAGTTCTTC.

The J gene is TRBJ2-5, the V gene TRBV5-1; 7 positions match TRBD1. Germline assignment: CDR1 SGHRS and CDR2 YFSETQ. This CDR3 has 14 residues. Trimming at V came to 7 bases and at J to 2 bases, leaving 8 bases not matched to a gene. CDR3 DNA sequence: TGCGCCAGCTCGAAACAGGGGCAGCAAGAGACCCAGTACTTC. Its protein product is CASSKQGQQETQYF. The complete variable domain, with remaining parts taken from reference TRBV5-1 and TRBJ2-5, reads KAGVTQTPRYLIKTRGQQVTLSCSPISGHRSVSWYQQTPGQGLQFLFEYFSETQRNKGNFPGRFSGRQFSNSRSEMNVSTLELGDSALYLCASSKQGQQETQYFGPGTRLLVL.

The CDR3 DNA is TGTGCCAGCAGTGAATATGTAGACACCGGGGAGCTGTTTTTT. Residues: CASSEYVDTGELFF. The gene calls are TRBV25-1 and TRBJ2-2; D uncertain. V dropped 0 bases and J dropped 3 bases, with 5 bases sitting between them. There are 14 residues in the CDR3. The germline V gene has CDR1 MGHDK and CDR2 SYGVNS. The complete variable domain, with remaining parts taken from reference TRBV25-1 and TRBJ2-2, reads EADIYQTPRYLVIGTGKKITLECSQTMGHDKMYWYQQDPGMELHLIHYSYGVNSTEKGDLSSESTVSRIRTEHFPLTLESARPSHTSQYLCASSEYVDTGELFFGEGSRLTVL.

This clone was recorded once. The chain combines TRBV7-9 with TRBJ1-1, with a possible D match to TRBD1 (5 bases). The V end lost 5 bases, the J end lost 1 base, and 11 bases lay between the germline ends. Germline CDR1 reads SEHNR; CDR2 reads FQNEAQ (reference sequence). The CDR3 is made up of 14 amino acids. The CDR3 DNA sequence: TGTGCCAGCAGCCGCGGGGACCAGAACACTGAAGCTTTCTTT. It translates to CASSRGDQNTEAFF.

The chain links TRBV7-2 to TRBJ2-4; D is unclear. Germline-derived CDR1 and CDR2 are SGHTA and FQGNSA. The CDR3 loop spans 14 amino acids. Trimming took 5 bases from V and 4 from J, leaving 12 bases between them. The CDR3 loop is CASSPPGPKNIQYF. The CDR3 region has the DNA TGTGCCAGCAGCCCACCCGGACCGAAAAACATTCAGTACTTC.

J is TRBJ2-7 and V is TRBV30; TRBD2 is a possible D gene (6 bases). The germline gives CDR1 GTSNPN, CDR2 SVGIG (reference sequence). The V gene lost 5 bases and the J gene lost 5 bases, with 13 bases spanning the gap. CDR3 length: 12 amino acids. Here the CDR3 DNA reads TGTGCCTGGGGAGGGGCGTTAGACGAGCAGTACTTC. Residues: CAWGGALDEQYF.

The rearrangement joins TRBV5-4 to TRBJ1-1, with D tentatively TRBD1 (6 bases). This CDR3 contains 14 residues. Germline-derived CDR1 and CDR2 are SGHNT and YYREEE (reference sequence). V was cut by 4 bases and J by 4 bases, with 14 bases left in between. The CDR3 sequence is CASSEEGDGTEAFF. As DNA, the CDR3 is TGTGCCAGCAGCGAAGAGGGGGACGGCACTGAAGCTTTCTTT.